This TCR beta chain is from a study of persistence of HIV-infected CD4 T cells. Turning to this clone: As yet, its antigen is unknown.

CDR1 and CDR2 (germline): MNHNY, SVGAGI (reference sequence). V shed 4 bases and J shed 3 bases, with 15 bases lying between them. The CDR3 contains 15 residues. The immunoSEQ assay was version 4, run in survey mode. Profiled with immunoSEQ multiplex PCR; TCRdb holds only in-frame clones, not every one. Of more than 30,000 clones in the sample, approximately 78% were seen once. An overlapping HIV-1 Gag peptide pool stimulated these cells at 1 ug/peptide/mL. CD40L/CD69 double-negative CD45RO-high memory CD4+ T cells were collected. The TCR sequence derives from an adult with HIV. The donor label of this sample is uncertain. This rearrangement joins TRBV6-6 to TRBJ1-2; D gene ambiguous. The material was cultured CD4+ T cells from PBMCs, obtained from a patient who received antiretroviral therapy. CDR3 bases: TGTGCCAGCAGTTGGGGTTCCAGCCTTGACTATGGCTACACCTTC. It encodes CASSWGSSLDYGYTF.